Each of the 10 T cell receptor beta chains below was sequenced from the same sample in a study of cytomegalovirus exposure and HLA in healthy donors (dated by TCRdb to 2016 to 2017). The library relied on the immunoSEQ multiplex PCR assay. A mixture of 60 forward primers for TCR Vbeta segments and 13 reverse primers for TCR Jbeta segments was used in the multiplex PCR. Sourced from immuneACCESS, this table was stored by TCRdb with only in-frame sequences that have V and J called. A share of the clones is absent; for the studies checked, an unresolved V gene accounts for under half, and the remainder has no known explanation. This sample gives around 140,000 clones in total; approximately 79% of them show up just once. Less than 1.1% of the sample rests with the top ten. The sample comprised PBMCs. Every receptor here comes from a male donor in good health and CMV-seronegative.

The rearrangement links TRBV5-1 to TRBJ2-3; 9 bases fit TRBD2. The trim removed 0 bases at V and 4 bases at J, leaving 6 bases unmatched. CDR3 size: 16 residues. Germline V lookup: CDR1 SGHRS, CDR2 YFSETQ. This CDR3 reads CASSLAGGGASDTQYF. The DNA for the CDR3 is TGCGCCAGCAGCTTGGCGGGCGGGGGGGCGTCAGATACGCAGTATTTT.

This chain connects TRBV11-2 to TRBJ2-7, with 9 bases aligning to TRBD2. Germline CDR1 SGHAT, CDR2 FQNNGV. CDR3 length equals 14 residues. Unmatched junction bases numbered 7, after V lost 5 bases and J lost 5 bases. The DNA of the CDR3 is TGTGCCAGCAGCGAGGGGGTAGCGGGGGACGAGCAGTACTTC. Protein sequence: CASSEGVAGDEQYF. The whole variable domain, filled in from reference TRBV11-2 and TRBJ2-7, reads EAGVAQSPRYKIIEKRQSVAFWCNPISGHATLYWYQQILGQGPKLLIQFQNNGVVDDSQLPKDRFSAERLKGVDSTLKIQPAKLEDSAVYLCASSEGVAGDEQYFGPGTRLTVT.

About this clone itself: A junction boundary mismatches the germline segment, possibly from a read error. The chain uses TRBV7-9 and TRBJ1-2; D unresolved. CDR1 and CDR2 (germline): SEHNR, FQNEAQ (reference sequence). The CDR3 consists of 12 residues. The CDR3 coding sequence is TGTTCCAGCAGCTCCGGGGTGCATGGCTACACCTTC. This encodes CSSSSGVHGYTF.

This chain joins TRBV4-3 and TRBJ2-1; D might be TRBD1 (6 bases). V lost 2 bases, J lost 7 bases, and 21 bases lay in between. Germline V gene sequence: CDR1 LGHNA, CDR2 YSLEER. The length of the CDR3 is 17 residues. Written as DNA, the CDR3 is TGCGCCAGCAGCCAATTCGGACAGACCCTTTTAGGGAATGAGCAGTTCTTC. It specifies CASSQFGQTLLGNEQFF.

The gene calls are TRBV4-3 and TRBJ1-4; D is possibly TRBD1 (6 bases). This CDR3 has 15 amino acids. CDR1 and CDR2 from the germline V gene are LGHNA and YSLEER. The V end lost 4 bases, the J end lost 3 bases, and 12 bases lay between the germline ends. In DNA, the CDR3 is TGCGCCAGCAGCCTTCGGGGGGCAGCTAATGAAAAACTGTTTTTT. Its translation is CASSLRGAANEKLFF.

The chain uses TRBV15 and TRBJ1-1, with 9 bases that match TRBD1. This CDR3 is 14 amino acids long. Germline-derived CDR1 and CDR2 are LNHNV and YYDKDF (reference sequence). The trim removed 5 bases at V and 5 bases at J, leaving 6 bases unmatched. DNA for the CDR3: TGTGCCACCAGCGAACGACAGGGGGGGACTGAAGCTTTCTTT. It codes for CATSERQGGTEAFF. Together with reference TRBV15 and TRBJ1-1, the CDR3 gives the full variable domain: DAMVIQNPRYQVTQFGKPVTLSCSQTLNHNVMYWYQQKSSQAPKLLFHYYDKDFNNEADTPDNFQSRRPNTSFCFLDIRSPGLGDTAMYLCATSERQGGTEAFFGQGTRLTVV.

In this sample, this clone turned up a few times. The genes are TRBV6-6 and TRBJ1-5; TRBD1 matches 7 bases. V lost 8 bases, J lost 3 bases, and 13 bases stayed unmatched. The CDR3 sequence is 16 residues long. CDR1 and CDR2 from the germline V gene are MNHNY and SVGAGI (reference sequence). The CDR3 DNA reads as TGTGCCAGCTTCCCCAACAGGGGAGAAGACAATCAGCCCCAGCATTTT. It is translated as CASFPNRGEDNQPQHF.

The J gene is TRBJ1-5, the V gene TRBV19; D is unclear. The CDR3 consists of 13 residues. Trimming stripped 2 bases from V and 6 bases from J, with 8 bases between. Germline V gives CDR1 LNHDA, CDR2 SQIVND (reference sequence). The CDR3 DNA is TGTGCCAGTAGTATAACCGGTTTTCAGCCCCAGCATTTT. Residues: CASSITGFQPQHF.

The rearrangement joins TRBV5-3 to TRBJ1-1; D is undetermined. TRBV5-3 qualifies as an ORF whose function is uncertain. Trimming cost V 0 bases and J 11 bases, with 17 bases left between them. This CDR3 has 14 residues. The CDR3 reads CARSLDPLQVVAFF. In nucleotides, the CDR3 is TGTGCCAGAAGCTTGGATCCGCTCCAGGTAGTCGCTTTCTTT.

The chain employs TRBV27 and TRBJ2-1; perhaps TRBD2 as D (7 bases). The V gene lost 2 bases and the J gene lost 6 bases, with 11 bases spanning the gap. The CDR3 is made up of 14 amino acids. The germline V gene encodes CDR1 MNHEY and CDR2 SMNVEV (reference sequence). The CDR3 here is CASSLPGGVNEQFF. The DNA for the CDR3 is TGTGCCAGCAGTTTACCGGGGGGCGTCAATGAGCAGTTCTTC.